This entry features one TCR beta chain sequence. Its target antigen remains unknown. The input lacks base qualities; no much larger clone sits a single base away. This sample was sequenced with an Illumina HiSeq 1500. The public reads were quality trimmed at Q25 with fastp and then assembled into clones with MiXCR by TCRdb, keeping productive beta chains. Rows matching on CDR3 protein sequence are summarized as one entry with the most common DNA and genes. For this sample the table gives over 450,000 distinct CDR3 sequences, of which about 11% were detected only once. The ten top clones hold roughly 10% of the sample. This record comes from a study of T cell repertoires in cytomegalovirus infection (dated by TCRdb to the late 2010s). Study-level background: The HLA type of each donor mattered for the analysis, because public TCR beta signatures pointed to carriage of CMV infection along with the matching HLA type.

From the cysteine through the phenylalanine, the CDR3 covers 12 amino acids. Only the CDR3 DNA stays, 36 bases, in frame from base 1. V loses 5 bases, J loses 4 bases, and the germline ends lie 11 bases apart. Via the germline V gene (reference sequence), CDR1 is DFQATT and CDR2 SNEGSKA. Study-level results and caveats: The ex vivo response was dominated by HLA-C-restricted CMV-specific TCR beta clonotypes, which also provided the single most frequent clonotype in two of eight donors. Carriers of CMV infection plus the relevant HLA type were discriminated by the cumulative frequency of public TCR beta family members in the study cohort and in an independent roughly 370-donor cohort.

Sequencing used PBMCs. The sequence is built from TRBV20-1 and TRBJ2-5; possibly the D gene is TRBD2, per 6 matching bases. This TCR was sampled from a human donor in good health (CMV status not recorded). Some clones in this sample may be carry-over from other donors' samples. For the CDR3, the sequence is CSAAEGRETQYF. The bases read TGCAGTGCTGCGGAGGGCCGAGAGACCCAGTACTTC.